A single sample gave rise to the 5 T cell receptor beta chains below, sequenced in a study of T cell responses to AZD1222 COVID-19 vaccine. Some clones are missing from TCRdb's copy, which holds only in-frame ones; the method was immunoSEQ multiplex PCR. Counted here are roughly 270,000 clones, approximately 94% occurring once; the ten biggest clones make up 0.55%. Sequencing used peripheral blood, obtained 28 days after the second AZD1222 dose. All receptors derive from an adult who received the AZD1222 COVID-19 vaccine.

The V call is TRBV6-4, the J call TRBJ2-7; weak D call: TRBD1 (5 bases). This CDR3 is built from 17 residues. CDR1 MRHNA and CDR2 SNTAGT come from the germline V gene. V lost 3 bases to trimming and J lost 1 base, with 19 bases between them. The DNA of the CDR3 is TGTGCCAGCAGTGAGGGTTCCCACAGGAAACAGTCCTACGAGCAGTACTTC. It encodes CASSEGSHRKQSYEQYF.

The chain links TRBV6-5 to TRBJ1-2; 10 positions agree with TRBD1. V gave up 6 bases and J gave up 7 bases; unmatched junction bases: 8. CDR1 MNHEY and CDR2 SVGAGI come from the germline V gene. The CDR3 loop spans 14 amino acids. CDR3 in DNA: TGTGCCAGCAGCAGACAGGGGGCGCGGTCTGGCTACACCTTC. This translates into CASSRQGARSGYTF.

The sample holds one count of this clone. The J gene is TRBJ2-6, the V gene TRBV10-2; D unclear. Germline values: CDR1 WSHSY, CDR2 SAAADI. The ends were cut back, 7 bases at V and 0 bases at J, with 19 bases in the middle. This CDR3 is built from 18 residues. For the CDR3, the DNA is TGCGCCAGCAAACAAGACGGACCGAAAAGCTCTGGGGCCAACGTCCTGACTTTC. Protein sequence: CASKQDGPKSSGANVLTF.

This clone was seen only once. CDR3 residues: CASSQGEGITEAFF. CDR3 DNA sequence: TGTGCCAGCAGCCAAGGGGAGGGTATAACTGAAGCTTTCTTT. The chain recombines TRBV3-1 (or the pseudogene TRBV3-2) with TRBJ1-1; D is uncertain. This CDR3 has 14 residues. Germline lookup yields CDR1 LGHDT and CDR2 YNNKEL (reference sequence). Deletions cut 1 base from V and 5 bases from J, with 11 bases between.

This chain connects TRBV11-3 to TRBJ2-1; TRBD1 agrees at 7 bases. The ends lost 4 bases at V and 9 bases at J; junction bases unmatched: 0. The CDR3 spans 11 residues. Germline-derived CDR1 and CDR2 are SGHNT and YENEEA. In DNA form, the CDR3 reads TGTGCCAGCAGCTCAGGGGGTGAGCAGTTCTTC. Its protein product is CASSSGGEQFF.